The rows below give T cell receptor beta chains drawn from one sample of a study of cytomegalovirus exposure and HLA in healthy donors. Measured with immunoSEQ multiplex PCR; TCRdb has only the in-frame clones, and not every one. The table lists 120,000 or so clones, 75% to 90% of them singletons. Sequenced sample: PBMCs. These receptor sequences come from a man between 35 and 55 years old in good health and CMV-seronegative. The CDR3 runs from the conserved cysteine through the conserved F or W. The D gene is left open where the match is weak. Size tells how often a clone was seen (once, few, many) or the class of an expanded clone, and some rows leave it out.

12	TRBJ1-1	TRBV18	TRBD1	once	CASSPDRAGAFF	TGTGCCAGCTCACCAGACAGGGCAGGAGCTTTCTTT
15	TRBJ2-1	TRBV27	TRBD1	.	CASSLEGTGRGEQFF	TGTGCCAGCAGTTTAGAAGGGACAGGGCGTGGTGAGCAGTTCTTC
14	TRBJ2-2	TRBV14	TRBD1	.	CASSQDRTTGELFF	TGTGCCAGCAGCCAGGACAGGACCACCGGGGAGCTGTTTTTT
16	TRBJ1-2	TRBV6-5	TRBD1	once	CASSYRRDRNNYGYTF	TGTGCCAGCAGTTACCGCCGGGACAGAAATAACTATGGCTACACCTTC
14	TRBJ2-3	TRBV6-5	.	.	CASSYDSLMDTQYF	TGTGCCAGCAGTTACGACAGTTTAATGGATACGCAGTATTTT
14	TRBJ1-2	TRBV9	.	.	CASTTGQYNYGYTF	TGTGCCAGCACGACTGGACAGTATAACTATGGCTACACCTTC
14	TRBJ2-7	TRBV11-1	TRBD2	.	CASSVSGTSYEQYF	TGTGCCAGCAGCGTCTCCGGGACTAGCTACGAGCAGTACTTC
12	TRBJ2-7	TRBV13	.	.	CASSLAGIEQYF	TGTGCCAGCAGCTTAGCGGGGATCGAGCAGTACTTC
15	TRBJ2-6	TRBV5-1	.	.	CASSQRGSGANGLTF	TGCGCCAGCAGCCAAAGGGGGAGTGGGGCCAACGGCCTGACTTTC
15	TRBJ1-2	TRBV4-2	TRBD1	.	CASSQKTGQNYGYTF	TGTGCCAGCAGCCAAAAGACGGGACAGAACTATGGCTACACCTTC
15	TRBJ2-6	TRBV4-3	.	.	CASSQEEGAANGLTF	TGCGCCAGCAGCCAAGAAGAGGGTGCGGCCAACGGCCTGACTTTC
18	TRBJ2-2	TRBV7-8	.	.	CASSPTNLRGANTGELFF	TGTGCCAGCAGCCCTACAAACTTGCGGGGCGCGAACACCGGGGAGCTGTTTTTT
18	TRBJ2-1	TRBV5-1	TRBD2	.	CASSFTGVQRGDYNEQFF	TGCGCCAGCAGCTTTACAGGGGTTCAGCGGGGGGACTACAATGAGCAGTTCTTC
16	TRBJ2-3	TRBV9	TRBD2	once	CASSARLAGLSDTQYF	TGTGCCAGCAGCGCAAGACTAGCGGGATTGTCAGATACGCAGTATTTT
17	TRBJ1-1	TRBV19	.	.	CASSIGRWPDEGTEAFF	TGTGCCAGTAGTATAGGCCGATGGCCGGATGAGGGCACTGAAGCTTTCTTT
14	TRBJ1-2	TRBV7-8	TRBD1	.	CASSFRQGAQGYTF	TGTGCCAGCAGCTTCCGGCAGGGGGCGCAGGGCTACACCTTC
14	TRBJ1-1	TRBV6-5	.	.	CASSYGVGNTEAFF	TGTGCCAGCAGTTATGGAGTCGGGAACACTGAAGCTTTCTTT
14	TRBJ1-1	TRBV19	.	.	CASSILGEDTEAFF	TGTGCCAGTAGTATTCTGGGGGAGGACACTGAAGCTTTCTTT
15	TRBJ2-3	TRBV7-6	TRBD2	.	CASSQVAGTTDTQYF	TGTGCCAGCAGCCAGGTAGCGGGGACCACAGATACGCAGTATTTT
18	TRBJ2-1	TRBV4-1	TRBD1	.	CASSQQAGTGPLYNEQFF	TGCGCCAGCAGCCAACAAGCAGGGACAGGACCCCTCTACAATGAGCAGTTCTTC
15	TRBJ2-4	TRBV5-1	TRBD1	.	CASSLDGDSFDIQYF	TGCGCCAGCAGCTTGGATGGGGACAGTTTCGACATTCAGTACTTC
16	TRBJ2-7	TRBV11-1	TRBD2	once	CASSSLPAGGEDEQYF	TGTGCCAGCAGCTCACTCCCCGCGGGAGGGGAGGACGAGCAGTACTTC
22	TRBJ2-4	TRBV5-1	TRBD2	.	CASSPRGFGLAGGLLAKNIQYF	TGCGCCAGCAGCCCCAGGGGTTTCGGACTAGCGGGGGGATTACTAGCCAAAAACATTCAGTACTTC
15	TRBJ1-2	TRBV6-5	TRBD1	.	CASRGQGAQNYGYTF	TGTGCCAGCAGAGGACAGGGGGCGCAAAACTATGGCTACACCTTC
15	TRBJ2-2	TRBV5-8	TRBD1	.	CASRAGQGWTGELFF	TGTGCCAGCAGGGCCGGACAGGGTTGGACCGGGGAGCTGTTTTTT
15	TRBJ2-3	TRBV27	.	.	CASSFLADLPDTQYF	TGTGCCAGCAGTTTTTTAGCGGACCTCCCGGATACGCAGTATTTT
14	TRBJ1-3	TRBV7-2	.	.	CASSLAGRGNTIYF	TGTGCCAGCAGCTTAGCGGGCAGGGGAAACACCATATATTTT
13	TRBJ1-1	TRBV6-5	.	.	CASSLEGNTEAFF	TGTGCCAGCAGTTTGGAGGGGAACACTGAAGCTTTCTTT
17	TRBJ2-1	TRBV7-3	TRBD2	.	CASSLLAGTSVFNEQFF	TGTGCCAGCAGCTTACTTGCCGGGACTAGCGTATTCAATGAGCAGTTCTTC
21	TRBJ2-3	TRBV27	TRBD1	once	CASSLHGRSTGGRRLTDTQYF	TGTGCCAGCAGTTTACACGGTCGCAGCACAGGGGGCCGAAGACTCACAGATACGCAGTATTTT
15	TRBJ1-4	TRBV6-1	.	.	CASSDTGLANEKLFF	TGTGCCAGCAGTGACACAGGGTTGGCTAATGAAAAACTGTTTTTT
15	TRBJ1-4	TRBV27	.	.	CASSLYRTPNEKLFF	TGTGCCAGCAGTTTATACAGGACACCTAATGAAAAACTGTTTTTT
15	TRBJ1-4	TRBV18	TRBD1	.	CASSPRDRTNEKLFF	TGTGCCAGCTCACCAAGGGACAGGACTAATGAAAAACTGTTTTTT
13	TRBJ2-1	TRBV7-2	TRBD1	once	CASSLQGAGEQFF	TGTGCCAGCAGCTTACAGGGGGCGGGTGAGCAGTTCTTC
16	TRBJ2-2	TRBV28	.	.	CASSKRTPANIGELFF	TGTGCCAGCAGTAAAAGGACACCAGCGAACATCGGGGAGCTGTTTTTT
14	TRBJ1-2	TRBV18	TRBD1	.	CASSPQGTDYGYTF	TGTGCCAGCTCACCCCAAGGGACAGACTATGGCTACACCTTC
14	TRBJ2-1	TRBV11-3	.	.	CASSLARGANEQFF	TGTGCCAGCAGCTTAGCCAGGGGGGCCAATGAGCAGTTCTTC
14	TRBJ1-3	TRBV30	.	.	CAWSQDRVGNTIYF	TGTGCCTGGAGCCAAGACAGAGTGGGAAACACCATATATTTT
16	TRBJ2-1	TRBV5-1	TRBD2	.	CASSEGTSGSYNEQFF	TGCGCCAGCAGCGAGGGGACTAGCGGGAGCTACAATGAGCAGTTCTTC
14	TRBJ2-7	TRBV30	TRBD1	.	CAWSPGQGWGEQYF	TGTGCCTGGAGTCCCGGACAGGGTTGGGGTGAGCAGTACTTC
17	TRBJ2-1	TRBV27	.	.	CASSLSGGPSSYNEQFF	TGTGCCAGCAGTTTGTCCGGGGGGCCCTCCTCCTACAATGAGCAGTTCTTC
14	TRBJ2-7	TRBV23-1	TRBD1	.	CASLDRGSPYEQYF	TGCGCCAGCCTCGACAGGGGATCCCCCTACGAGCAGTACTTC